The 17 T cell receptor beta chains in this list originate from one sample, sequenced in a study of T cells after yellow fever vaccination (dated by TCRdb to about 2019). The protocol used for the library was 5' RACE. Sequencing instrument: Illumina HiSeq 2500. TCRdb reran the public reads through fastp at Q25 and MiXCR, keeping productive beta chains. Under each unique CDR3 protein, matching rows form one entry showing the most common genes and DNA. This sample comprises 300,000 or so distinct CDR3 sequences, roughly 8.6% of them detected only once. Clones ranked in the top ten supply roughly 15% of the sample. The intended sense of this specimen's treatment or condition label: live attenuated yellow fever vaccine strain. Here the sequenced sample was PBMCs, taken about 49 days after the first yellow fever vaccination. These receptors were obtained from a man younger than 35 who received the YFV17D yellow fever vaccine.

This clonotype was seen only a few times. CDR3 bases: TGTGCCAGCAGCCCTCATGCGCAGGGCCAAGAGACCCAGTACTTC. Amino acids: CASSPHAQGQETQYF. This chain uses TRBV7-2 with TRBJ2-5; D may be TRBD1 (5 bases). Trimming removed 5 bases from V and 1 base from J, with 14 bases in between. The CDR3 is 15 amino acids. Germline values: CDR1 SGHTA, CDR2 FQGNSA. The full variable domain, completed using reference TRBV7-2 and TRBJ2-5, is GAGVSQSPSNKVTEKGKDVELRCDPISGHTALYWYRQSLGQGLEFLIYFQGNSAPDKSGLPSDRFSAERTGGSVSTLTIQRTQQEDSAVYLCASSPHAQGQETQYFGPGTRLLVL.

This clonotype has ten or more counts. The chain carries TRBV12-3 or TRBV12-4 and TRBJ1-2; the D is unclear. The CDR3 loop spans 12 amino acids. V was trimmed by 1 base and J by 2 bases, leaving 2 bases between them. CDR3 protein: CASSLGNYGYTF. The DNA of the CDR3 is TGTGCCAGCAGTTTAGGGAACTATGGCTACACCTTC.

The sample holds a few counts of this clonotype. V and J are TRBV12-3 or TRBV12-4 and TRBJ2-3; 8 bases align to TRBD2. The CDR3 has 16 residues. V shed 6 bases, J shed 0 bases, and the junction held 8 bases outside the gene matches. CDR3 DNA: TGTGCCAGCAGCCGCGTAGCGGGAAGTAGCACAGATACGCAGTATTTT. It codes for CASSRVAGSSTDTQYF.

This rearrangement joins TRBV5-4 to TRBJ2-3; D unclear. The germline V and J ends were trimmed by 1 base and 2 bases, with 11 bases remaining between them. CDR1 is SGHNT, CDR2 YYREEE, per germline (reference sequence). CDR3 length: 15 amino acids. The CDR3 spells CASSLTPRTTDTQYF. The CDR3 DNA is TGTGCCAGCAGCTTGACGCCGAGAACCACAGATACGCAGTATTTT.

This chain joins TRBV7-3 and TRBJ2-6; D remains unclear. The CDR3 contains 18 residues. The germline CDR1 and CDR2 sequences are SGHTA and FQGTGA. V shed 2 bases and J shed 0 bases, with 14 bases lying between them. For the CDR3, the DNA is TGTGCCAGCAGCTTATGGGCCCCCTTGGGCTCTGGGGCCAACGTCCTGACTTTC. Translating it yields CASSLWAPLGSGANVLTF.

This clonotype has ten or more counts. The rearrangement joins TRBV29-1 to TRBJ2-2; no clear D gene. Per the germline V gene, CDR1 is SQVTM and CDR2 is ANQGSEA. V dropped 5 bases and J dropped 0 bases, with 10 bases sitting between them. The CDR3 runs 14 residues. CDR3 region: CSVCTAANTGELFF. CDR3 sequence (DNA): TGCAGCGTTTGTACGGCCGCGAACACCGGGGAGCTGTTTTTT.

The V call is TRBV9, the J call TRBJ1-3; weak D call: TRBD1 (5 bases). Germline CDR1 SGDLS, CDR2 YYNGEE. Trimming stripped 3 bases from V and 0 bases from J, with 16 bases between. The CDR3 extends over 17 amino acids. CDR3 amino acids: CASSDGHVRSSGNTIYF. The CDR3 bases are TGTGCCAGCAGCGACGGACACGTCCGGAGCTCTGGAAACACCATATATTTT.

This clonotype was counted many times. The rearrangement uses TRBV7-6 and TRBJ2-7; D perhaps matches TRBD1 (6 bases). V lost 2 bases and J 5 bases, leaving 16 bases between the germline ends. Germline V gene data show CDR1 as SGHVS and CDR2 as FNYEAQ. The CDR3 totals 15 residues. The CDR3 bases are TGTGCCAGCAGCTTATCGGACAGCTTGTCGGACGAGCAGTACGTC. Translation gives CASSLSDSLSDEQYV.

The rearrangement uses TRBV5-6 and TRBJ2-5; TRBD1 matches 7 bases. There are 17 residues in the CDR3. The V segment lost 0 bases and the J segment 4 bases; nucleotides outside the gene matches: 12. Germline-derived CDR1 and CDR2 are SGHDT and YYEEEE. Written as DNA, the CDR3 is TGTGCCAGCAGCTTGGGGGGACAGTATTCCGGGCGAGAGACCCAGTACTTC. This sequence encodes CASSLGGQYSGRETQYF.

The V and J genes are TRBV20-1 and TRBJ2-5, with 9 positions matching TRBD1. Germline V CDR1 and CDR2: DFQATT, SNEGSKA (reference sequence). V was clipped by 5 bases and J by 5 bases; unmatched bases: 0. The CDR3 runs to 11 residues. CDR3 region: CSADRGETQYF. The DNA of the CDR3 is TGCAGTGCTGACAGGGGGGAGACCCAGTACTTC.

V is TRBV5-4 and J is TRBJ2-7; D possibly corresponds to TRBD2 (5 bases). There are 16 residues in the CDR3. CDR1 is SGHNT and CDR2 is YYREEE in the germline V gene (reference sequence). Between the trimmed V and J ends, which lost 4 bases and 2 bases, there was a span of 19 bases. Here the CDR3 reads CASSPINTAETYEQYF. CDR3 DNA: TGTGCCAGCAGCCCAATAAACACAGCGGAGACCTACGAGCAGTACTTC.

The rearrangement uses TRBV5-6 and TRBJ1-5; possibly TRBD1 for D (5 bases). This CDR3 comprises 16 residues. V was cut by 3 bases and J by 3 bases, with 16 bases left in between. Germline V gene sequence: CDR1 SGHDT, CDR2 YYEEEE. CDR3 residues: CASSSARDFLNQPQHF. DNA for the CDR3: TGTGCCAGCAGCTCTGCCCGGGACTTCCTCAATCAGCCCCAGCATTTT.

The J gene is TRBJ2-1, the V gene TRBV27; 7 nucleotides agree with TRBD1. The V segment lost 7 bases and the J segment 2 bases; nucleotides outside the gene matches: 5. The CDR3 is 14 residues long. The V gene's germline CDR1 is MNHEY and CDR2 SMNVEV (reference sequence). The CDR3 bases are TGTGCCAGCATGGGTGACAGGGCCTACAATGAGCAGTTCTTC. It encodes CASMGDRAYNEQFF.

The chain is built from TRBV27 and TRBJ2-1, with TRBD1 matching 8 bases. This CDR3 is built from 18 residues. CDR1 is MNHEY, CDR2 SMNVEV, per germline (reference sequence). Trimming removed 5 bases from V and 7 bases from J; junction bases left unmatched: 19. The CDR3 DNA follows: TGTGCCAGCAGTCCGAGACCATGGGACAGGAAAAGAGGGAATGAGCAGTTCTTC. It encodes CASSPRPWDRKRGNEQFF.

This chain uses TRBV7-2 with TRBJ2-7, with a weak D call TRBD2 (6 bases). Germline V gene sequence: CDR1 SGHTA, CDR2 FQGNSA. The CDR3 consists of 15 residues. The V end lost 5 bases, the J end lost 1 base, and 15 bases lay between the germline ends. The CDR3 spells CASSRARGLSYEQYF. The CDR3 coding sequence is TGTGCCAGCAGCAGGGCTCGGGGGTTGTCCTACGAGCAGTACTTC.

The chain combines TRBV5-8 with TRBJ2-3; no firm D call. V was trimmed by 4 bases and J by 7 bases, leaving 13 bases between them. This CDR3 is built from 13 residues. Germline CDR1 SGHTS, CDR2 YDEGEE. The CDR3 reads CASSQLFVHTQYF. In DNA, the CDR3 is TGTGCCAGCAGCCAACTGTTTGTGCATACGCAGTATTTT.

The chain links TRBV4-1 to TRBJ1-5; TRBD1 is a possible D gene (5 bases). CDR3 length: 17 residues. V lost 4 bases to trimming and J lost 6 bases, with 22 bases between them. Germline values: CDR1 MGHRA, CDR2 YSYEKL. The CDR3, as DNA: TGCGCCAGCAGCCCTTACCCGGCCCCTCCGGGGGGTCAGCCCCAGCATTTT. Protein sequence: CASSPYPAPPGGQPQHF.